The rows below give T cell receptor beta chains drawn from one sample of a study of OX40 agonist ivuxolimab in advanced cancers. Here immunoSEQ multiplex PCR was the method, and the copy in TCRdb shows in-frame clones only, minus some. The table lists 69,000 or so clones, 85% of them singletons. The material sequenced was CD4+ or CD8+ T cells sorted from blood, taken in a trial of the OX40 agonist ivuxolimab. The receptors stem from an adult with an advanced solid tumor such as melanoma, head and neck, liver or kidney cancer. The conserved cysteine and the conserved F or W are not part of the CDR3 here. The size of a clone is reported for some rows only, either as once, few or many, or as a class for expanded clones.

TRBV7-2	-	TRBJ1-1	ASSFKWSTEAF
TRBV2	-	TRBJ1-2	ASRDDKYGYT
TRBV7-2	-	TRBJ1-1	ASSSTGLNTEAF
TRBV10-3	-	TRBJ2-3	ASRPGLARDTQY
TRBV9	once	TRBJ2-5	ASSVGTRIETQY
TRBV18	-	TRBJ1-2	ASSPNTNYGYT
TRBV7-8	-	TRBJ2-3	ASSSGTRVADTQY
TRBV11-2	-	TRBJ1-6	ASRWTRNSPLH
TRBV11-3	-	TRBJ2-5	ASRMQETQY
TRBV6-4	-	TRBJ1-1	ASKSSGQTNTEAF
TRBV20-1	few	TRBJ1-5	SASPDQPQH
TRBV5-4	-	-	ASSLGLAGEYYEQY
TRBV12-5	-	TRBJ2-1	ASGLVPLAGGSYNEQF
TRBV14	-	TRBJ2-3	ASSLQAWADTQY
TRBV9	-	TRBJ2-5	ASSVGGETQY